These 18 T cell receptor beta chains were sequenced from one sample in a study of T cell repertoires in cytomegalovirus infection. TCRdb reprocessed the reads via MiXCR and lists one record per CDR3 protein. The sample contains 100,000 or so distinct CDR3 sequences, more than 20% of which appear only once. The sequencing sample was made of CD8+ T cells from PBMCs. These receptors all stem from a human donor in good health (CMV status not recorded). Some clones in this sample may be carry-over from other donors' samples.

This clonotype was found a few times. The CDR3 sequence is CASTNSAGGINYGYTF. DNA of the CDR3: TGTGCCAGCACCAATTCGGCGGGGGGCATCAACTATGGCTACACCTTC. This chain connects TRBV12-3 or TRBV12-4 to TRBJ1-2; D may be TRBD1 (6 bases). V was shortened by 7 bases and J by 2 bases, with 20 bases between the two germline ends. CDR3 length: 16 amino acids.

The rearrangement uses TRBV20-1 and TRBJ2-3; 11 nucleotides agree with TRBD2. This CDR3 has 16 amino acids. The V segment lost 0 bases and the J segment 9 bases; nucleotides outside the gene matches: 11. CDR1 and CDR2 from the germline V gene are DFQATT and SNEGSKA (reference sequence). The CDR3 DNA is TGCAGTGCTAGAGAATCCTTAGCGGGGGGGCGAAGAACGCAGTATTTT. This gives the protein CSARESLAGGRRTQYF.

The sample holds one count of this clonotype. The rearrangement links TRBV12-3 or TRBV12-4 to TRBJ2-5, with 10 bases matching TRBD1. The CDR3 totals 15 residues. The J segment lost 2 bases and the V segment lost 7 bases, leaving 7 bases of the junction unmatched. CDR3 DNA: TGTGCCAGCACCCGGACAGGGGGAGGACAAGAGACCCAGTACTTC. Amino acid sequence: CASTRTGGGQETQYF.

The rearrangement links TRBV15 to TRBJ2-2, with 7 bases that match TRBD1. The CDR3 has 18 residues. V lost 2 bases and J lost 3; bases outside the gene matches: 12. Germline CDR1 LNHNV, CDR2 YYDKDF (reference sequence). The CDR3 reads CATSRLPGAGGDTGELFF. Written as DNA, the CDR3 is TGTGCCACCAGCAGATTGCCTGGGGCAGGGGGAGACACCGGGGAGCTGTTTTTT.

This chain links TRBV19 with TRBJ2-1; TRBD2 agrees at 10 bases. The CDR3 loop spans 15 amino acids. V lost 3 bases and J lost 7; bases outside the gene matches: 6. Germline assignment: CDR1 LNHDA and CDR2 SQIVND (reference sequence). CDR3 protein: CASSIRLAGENEQFF. CDR3 nucleotides: TGTGCCAGTAGTATTCGGCTAGCGGGGGAGAATGAGCAGTTCTTC. Complete variable domain (other parts from reference TRBV19 and TRBJ2-1): DGGITQSPKYLFRKEGQNVTLSCEQNLNHDAMYWYRQDPGQGLRLIYYSQIVNDFQKGDIAEGYSVSREKKESFPLTVTSAQKNPTAFYLCASSIRLAGENEQFFGPGTRLTVL.

The sample holds many counts of this clonotype. The chain couples TRBV6-2 or TRBV6-3 to TRBJ1-5; D perhaps matches TRBD1 (5 bases). Germline lookup yields CDR1 MNHEY and CDR2 SVGEGT. This CDR3 region has 14 residues. Trimming removed 2 bases from V and 6 bases from J, with 11 bases in between. The CDR3 nucleotides read TGTGCCAGCAGTTACACGGGGCGGGCTCAGCCCCAGCATTTT. The encoded protein is CASSYTGRAQPQHF.

This clonotype was counted a few times. The V gene is TRBV6-1, the J gene TRBJ2-2; 8 bases are a match to TRBD1. Trimming cost V 10 bases and J 5 bases; bases outside gene matches: 6. The CDR3 loop spans 13 amino acids. Germline V gene data show CDR1 as MNHNS and CDR2 as SASEGT. Written as DNA, the CDR3 is TGTGCCACCGACAGGGGTGGTACCGGGGAGCTGTTTTTT. It is translated as CATDRGGTGELFF.

The rearrangement uses TRBV28 and TRBJ2-7; 9 positions agree with TRBD1. CDR3 size: 12 residues. The V gene end was trimmed by 4 bases and the J gene end by 6 bases; junction bases not matched to a gene: 1. Germline CDR1 reads MDHEN; CDR2 reads SYDVKM. The CDR3 protein is CASSYRGLEQYF. In nucleotides, the CDR3 is TGTGCCAGCAGTTACAGGGGGCTCGAGCAGTACTTC.

The chain links TRBV9 to TRBJ2-7; D might be TRBD2 (6 bases). The V and J ends lost 1 base and 0 bases respectively, with 11 bases between them. CDR1 is SGDLS and CDR2 is YYNGEE in the germline V gene. The CDR3 totals 15 residues. CDR3 region: CASSVSGDLSYEQYF. The CDR3 region has the DNA TGTGCCAGCAGCGTATCGGGGGACCTCTCCTACGAGCAGTACTTC.

The chain couples TRBV5-5 to TRBJ2-3, with TRBD1 as a possible D gene (5 bases). The germline V gene has CDR1 SGHKS and CDR2 YYEKEE (reference sequence). The CDR3 runs 13 residues. Trimming removed 3 bases at V and 4 bases at J, with 9 bases between. CDR3 nucleotide sequence: TGTGCCAGCAGCTCCGACAGTTCAGATACGCAGTATTTT. Translated: CASSSDSSDTQYF. Full variable domain (rest looked up from reference TRBV5-5 and TRBJ2-3): DAGVTQSPTHLIKTRGQQVTLRCSPISGHKSVSWYQQVLGQGPQFIFQYYEKEERGRGNFPDRFSARQFPNYSSELNVNALLLGDSALYLCASSSDSSDTQYFGPGTRLTVL.

This clonotype has just a few counts. This chain connects TRBV4-2 to TRBJ1-5, with TRBD1 identical over 12 bases. CDR3 length: 15 amino acids. V lost 3 bases to trimming and J lost 6 bases; unmatched junction nucleotides: 3. Germline loops: CDR1 LGHNA, CDR2 YNFKEQ. The CDR3 nucleotides are TGTGCCAGCAGCCAGGGGACAGGGGGCGGTCAGCCCCAGCATTTT. Translated: CASSQGTGGGQPQHF.

This chain links TRBV11-2 with TRBJ2-5; 8 bases map to TRBD1. The CDR3 runs 15 residues. J gave up 5 bases and V 6 bases, and 11 bases lay outside the gene matches. CDR1 is SGHAT and CDR2 is FQNNGV in the germline V gene. In nucleotides, the CDR3 is TGTGCCAGCAGTCCTCCAGGACAGGGAGATGAGACCCAGTACTTC. Translation: CASSPPGQGDETQYF.

This clonotype has a handful of counts. The V call is TRBV19, the J call TRBJ2-1, with D maybe TRBD2 (5 bases). Trimming took 3 bases from V and 6 from J, leaving 9 bases between them. The germline gives CDR1 LNHDA, CDR2 SQIVND (reference sequence). There are 13 residues in the CDR3. The CDR3 coding sequence is TGTGCCAGTAGTATTGAGGGCCCCAATGAGCAGTTCTTC. Protein sequence: CASSIEGPNEQFF.

This clonotype was observed a handful of times. V gene TRBV4-3 combines with J gene TRBJ2-7, with 9 bases lining up with TRBD2. Germline values: CDR1 LGHNA, CDR2 YSLEER. The trim removed 0 bases at V and 3 bases at J, leaving 15 bases unmatched. This CDR3 has 19 amino acids. CDR3 DNA sequence: TGCGCCAGCAGCCAAGACCCCAGCGGTTTAGCGGGAGTAGGCTACGAGCAGTACTTC. Its translation is CASSQDPSGLAGVGYEQYF.

Many counts were recorded for this clonotype. The V and J genes are TRBV7-6 and TRBJ2-6; D remains ambiguous. Per germline, CDR1 SGHVS and CDR2 FNYEAQ. This CDR3 has 16 residues. Trimming removed 5 bases at V and 1 base at J, with 12 bases between. This chain's CDR3 is CASSRRVDSGANVLTF. The CDR3 DNA reads as TGTGCCAGCAGCCGAAGGGTGGATTCTGGGGCCAACGTCCTGACTTTC.

This clonotype showed up just a few times. The chain joins TRBV12-3 or TRBV12-4 to TRBJ2-5; D not resolved. The ends were cut back, 5 bases at V and 0 bases at J, with 7 bases in the middle. The CDR3 covers 13 residues. CDR3 in amino acids: CASSATHQETQYF. The CDR3 nucleotides read TGTGCCAGCAGTGCGACACACCAAGAGACCCAGTACTTC.

This clonotype was detected ten times or more. The gene calls are TRBV29-1 and TRBJ1-3; D is perhaps TRBD1 (5 bases). V was shortened by 2 bases and J by 0 bases, with 8 bases between the two germline ends. The CDR3 covers 14 residues. The V gene's germline CDR1 is SQVTM and CDR2 ANQGSEA. CDR3 sequence: CSVETGTSGNTIYF. The CDR3 DNA follows: TGCAGCGTTGAAACGGGGACCTCTGGAAACACCATATATTTT.

The table lists this clonotype with many counts. The chain links TRBV11-3 to TRBJ2-5; D not certain. CDR1 and CDR2 (germline): SGHNT, YENEEA. The CDR3 is 16 amino acids. The germline V and J ends were trimmed by 0 bases and 0 bases, with 11 bases remaining between them. CDR3 loop: CASSLDRTGYQETQYF. The CDR3 coding sequence is TGTGCCAGCAGCTTAGATCGAACTGGGTACCAAGAGACCCAGTACTTC.